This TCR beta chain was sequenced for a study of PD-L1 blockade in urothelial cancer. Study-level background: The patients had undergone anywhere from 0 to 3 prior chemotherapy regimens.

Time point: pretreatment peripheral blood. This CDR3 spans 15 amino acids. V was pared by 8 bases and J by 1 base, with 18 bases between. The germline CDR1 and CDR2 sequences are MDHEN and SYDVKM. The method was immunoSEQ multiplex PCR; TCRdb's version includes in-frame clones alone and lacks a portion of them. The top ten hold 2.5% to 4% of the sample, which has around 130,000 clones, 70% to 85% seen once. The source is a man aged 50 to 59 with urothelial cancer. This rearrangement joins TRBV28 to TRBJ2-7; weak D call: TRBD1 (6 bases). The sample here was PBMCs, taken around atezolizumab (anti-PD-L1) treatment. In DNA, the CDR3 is TGTGCCAGCGCGCGGGTCGGGACACCTTCCTACGAGCAGTACTTC. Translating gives CASARVGTPSYEQYF.